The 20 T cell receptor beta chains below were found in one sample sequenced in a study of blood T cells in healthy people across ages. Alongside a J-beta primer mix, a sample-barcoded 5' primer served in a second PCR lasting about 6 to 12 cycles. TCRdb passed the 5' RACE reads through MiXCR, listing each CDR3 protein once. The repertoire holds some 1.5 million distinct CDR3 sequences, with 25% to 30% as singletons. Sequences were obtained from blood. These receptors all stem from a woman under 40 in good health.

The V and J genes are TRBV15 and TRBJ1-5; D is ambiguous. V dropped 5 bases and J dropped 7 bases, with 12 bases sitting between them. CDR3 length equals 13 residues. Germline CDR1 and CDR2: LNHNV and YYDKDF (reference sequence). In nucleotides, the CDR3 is TGTGCCACCAGCTGGTTAATCGGGCAGCCCCAGCATTTT. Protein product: CATSWLIGQPQHF. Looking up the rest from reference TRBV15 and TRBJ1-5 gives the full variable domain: DAMVIQNPRYQVTQFGKPVTLSCSQTLNHNVMYWYQQKSSQAPKLLFHYYDKDFNNEADTPDNFQSRRPNTSFCFLDIRSPGLGDTAMYLCATSWLIGQPQHFGDGTRLSIL.

In nucleotides, the CDR3 is TGTGCCAGCAGCCTCCTTTTTTCGGAGGAGCAGTTCTTC. It codes for CASSLLFSEEQFF. The chain uses TRBV11-2 and TRBJ2-1; no firm D call. CDR3 length equals 13 residues. CDR1 and CDR2 from the germline V gene are SGHAT and FQNNGV. V was clipped by 5 bases and J by 10 bases, with 15 bases between them.

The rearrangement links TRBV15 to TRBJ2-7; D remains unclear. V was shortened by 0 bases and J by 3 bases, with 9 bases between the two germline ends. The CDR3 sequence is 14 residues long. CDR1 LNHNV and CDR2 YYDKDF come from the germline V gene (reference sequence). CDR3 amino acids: CATSRDGLFYEQYF. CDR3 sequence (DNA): TGTGCCACCAGCAGAGATGGGCTCTTCTACGAGCAGTACTTC.

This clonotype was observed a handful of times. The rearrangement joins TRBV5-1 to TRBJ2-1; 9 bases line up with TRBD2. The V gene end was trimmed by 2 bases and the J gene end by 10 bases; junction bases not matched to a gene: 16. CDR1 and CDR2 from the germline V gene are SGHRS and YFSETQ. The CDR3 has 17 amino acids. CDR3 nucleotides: TGCGCCAGCAGCTTCGGGGGTTATAGCGGGGGACCTGACGAGCAGTTCTTC. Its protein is CASSFGGYSGGPDEQFF.

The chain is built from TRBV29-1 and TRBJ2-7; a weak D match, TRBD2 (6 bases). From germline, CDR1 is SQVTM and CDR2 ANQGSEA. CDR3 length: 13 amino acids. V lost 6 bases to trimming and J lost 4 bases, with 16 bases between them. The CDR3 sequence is CSVQTSSTYEQYF. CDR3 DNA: TGCAGCGTCCAGACTAGTTCAACTTACGAGCAGTACTTC.

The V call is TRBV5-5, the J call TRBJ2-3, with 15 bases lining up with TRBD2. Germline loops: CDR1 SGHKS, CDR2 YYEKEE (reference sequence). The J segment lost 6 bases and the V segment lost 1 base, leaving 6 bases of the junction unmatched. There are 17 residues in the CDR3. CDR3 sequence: CASSLRQGTSGRDTQYF. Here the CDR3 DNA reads TGTGCCAGCAGCTTGCGGCAGGGGACTAGCGGGAGGGATACGCAGTATTTT.

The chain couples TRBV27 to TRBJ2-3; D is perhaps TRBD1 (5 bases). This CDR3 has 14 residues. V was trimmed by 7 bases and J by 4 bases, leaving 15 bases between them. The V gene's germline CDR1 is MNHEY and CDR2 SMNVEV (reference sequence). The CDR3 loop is CASMQGIYADTQYF. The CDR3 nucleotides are TGTGCCAGCATGCAGGGAATCTACGCAGATACGCAGTATTTT.

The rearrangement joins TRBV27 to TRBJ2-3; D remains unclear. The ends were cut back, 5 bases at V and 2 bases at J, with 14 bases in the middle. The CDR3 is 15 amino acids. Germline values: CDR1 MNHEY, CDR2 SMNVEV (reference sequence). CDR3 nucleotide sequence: TGTGCCAGCAGTCGCGCCGACGGATTCACAGATACGCAGTATTTT. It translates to CASSRADGFTDTQYF.

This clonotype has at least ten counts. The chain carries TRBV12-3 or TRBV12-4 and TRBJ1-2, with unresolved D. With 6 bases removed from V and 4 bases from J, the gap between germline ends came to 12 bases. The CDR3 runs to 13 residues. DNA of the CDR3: TGTGCCAGCAGCTTTGGCAGAGGCTATGGCTACACCTTC. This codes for CASSFGRGYGYTF.

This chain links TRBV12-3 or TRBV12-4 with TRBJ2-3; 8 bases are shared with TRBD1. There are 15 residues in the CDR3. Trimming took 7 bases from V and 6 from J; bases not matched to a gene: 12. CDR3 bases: TGTGCCAGCAAAGACAGGGGCAGGAGTGCGGATACGCAGTATTTT. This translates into CASKDRGRSADTQYF.

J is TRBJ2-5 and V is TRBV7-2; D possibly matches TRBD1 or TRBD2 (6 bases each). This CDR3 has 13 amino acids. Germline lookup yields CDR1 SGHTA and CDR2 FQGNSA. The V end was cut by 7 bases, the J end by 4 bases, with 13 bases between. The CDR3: CASNRRGRETQYF. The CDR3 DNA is TGTGCCAGCAACCGGAGGGGGAGAGAGACCCAGTACTTC.

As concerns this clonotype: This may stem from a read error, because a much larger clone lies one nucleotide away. Here the CDR3 reads CASSEDAGLNSPLHF. The CDR3 DNA reads as TGCGCCAGCAGTGAGGATGCAGGATTAAATTCACCCCTCCACTTT. This chain links TRBV10-2 with TRBJ1-6, with no clear D. Germline assignment: CDR1 WSHSY and CDR2 SAAADI. V dropped 2 bases and J dropped 7 bases, with 12 bases sitting between them. This CDR3 region has 15 residues.

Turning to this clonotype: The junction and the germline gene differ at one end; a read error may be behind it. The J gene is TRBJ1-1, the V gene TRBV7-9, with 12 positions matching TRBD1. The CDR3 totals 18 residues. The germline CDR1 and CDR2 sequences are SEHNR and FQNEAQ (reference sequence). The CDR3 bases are TGTGCCAGCAGCTCAACCCGGGACAGGGGGCGTCGTGACACGGAAGCTTTCTTT. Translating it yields CASSSTRDRGRRDTEAFF.

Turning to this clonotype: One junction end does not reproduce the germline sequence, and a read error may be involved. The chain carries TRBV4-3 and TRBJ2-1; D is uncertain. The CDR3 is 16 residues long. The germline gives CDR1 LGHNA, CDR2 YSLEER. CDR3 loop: CAGSQERLAYYNEQFF. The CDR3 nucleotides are TGCGCCGGCAGCCAAGAACGACTGGCCTACTACAATGAGCAGTTCTTC.

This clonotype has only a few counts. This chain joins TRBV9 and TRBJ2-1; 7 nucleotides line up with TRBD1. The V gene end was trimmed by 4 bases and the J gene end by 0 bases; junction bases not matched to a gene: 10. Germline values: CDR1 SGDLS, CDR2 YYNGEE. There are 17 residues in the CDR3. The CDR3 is CASSTLGTESSYNEQFF. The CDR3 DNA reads TGTGCCAGCAGCACCCTGGGGACAGAGAGCTCCTACAATGAGCAGTTCTTC. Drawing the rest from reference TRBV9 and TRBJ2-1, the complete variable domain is DSGVTQTPKHLITATGQRVTLRCSPRSGDLSVYWYQQSLDQGLQFLIQYYNGEERAKGNILERFSAQQFPDLHSELNLSSLELGDSALYFCASSTLGTESSYNEQFFGPGTRLTVL.

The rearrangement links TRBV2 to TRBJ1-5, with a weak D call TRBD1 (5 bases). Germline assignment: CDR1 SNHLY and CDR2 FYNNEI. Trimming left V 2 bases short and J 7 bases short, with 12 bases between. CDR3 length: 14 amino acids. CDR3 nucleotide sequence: TGTGCCAGCAGTGAATCAGGGAGATCCCAGCCCCAGCATTTT. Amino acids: CASSESGRSQPQHF.

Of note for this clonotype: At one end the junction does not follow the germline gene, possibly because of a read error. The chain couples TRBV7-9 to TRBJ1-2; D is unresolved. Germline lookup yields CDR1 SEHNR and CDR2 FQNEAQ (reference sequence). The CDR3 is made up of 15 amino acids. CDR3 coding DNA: TGTACCAGCAGCCAACCTGGAGCGAACCCCTATGGCTACACCTTC. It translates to CTSSQPGANPYGYTF.

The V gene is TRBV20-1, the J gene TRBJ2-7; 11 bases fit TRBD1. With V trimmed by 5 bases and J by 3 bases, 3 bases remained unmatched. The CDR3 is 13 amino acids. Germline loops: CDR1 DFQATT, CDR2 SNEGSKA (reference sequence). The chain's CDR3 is CSAGDRGIYEQYF. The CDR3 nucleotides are TGCAGTGCTGGGGACAGGGGGATCTACGAGCAGTACTTC.

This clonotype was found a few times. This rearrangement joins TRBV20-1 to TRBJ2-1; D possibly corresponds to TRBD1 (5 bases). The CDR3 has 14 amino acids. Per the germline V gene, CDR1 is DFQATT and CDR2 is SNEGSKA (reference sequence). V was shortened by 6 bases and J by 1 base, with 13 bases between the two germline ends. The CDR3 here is CSAMGRMSYNEQFF. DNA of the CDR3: TGCAGTGCCATGGGGCGAATGTCCTACAATGAGCAGTTCTTC.

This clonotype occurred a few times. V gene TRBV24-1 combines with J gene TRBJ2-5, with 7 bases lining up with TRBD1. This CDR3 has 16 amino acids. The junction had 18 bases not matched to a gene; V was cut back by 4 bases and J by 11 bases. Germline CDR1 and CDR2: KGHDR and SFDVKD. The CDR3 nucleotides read TGTGCCACCAGTGACGGGAAGGGGGCGATTTCCAATGAGCAGTACTTC. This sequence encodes CATSDGKGAISNEQYF.